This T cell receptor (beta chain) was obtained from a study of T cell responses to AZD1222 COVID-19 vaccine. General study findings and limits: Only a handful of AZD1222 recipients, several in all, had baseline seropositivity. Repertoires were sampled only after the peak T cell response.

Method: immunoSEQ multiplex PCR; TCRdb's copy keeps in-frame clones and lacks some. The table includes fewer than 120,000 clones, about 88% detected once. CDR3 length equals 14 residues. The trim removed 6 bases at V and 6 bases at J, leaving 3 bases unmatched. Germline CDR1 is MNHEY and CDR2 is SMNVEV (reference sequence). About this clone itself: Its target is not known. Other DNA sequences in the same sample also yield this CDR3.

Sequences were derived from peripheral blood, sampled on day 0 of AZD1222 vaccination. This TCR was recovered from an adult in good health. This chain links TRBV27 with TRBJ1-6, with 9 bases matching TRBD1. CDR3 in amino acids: CASREGQGNSPLHF. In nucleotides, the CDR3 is TGTGCCAGCAGAGAGGGACAGGGTAATTCACCCCTCCACTTT.